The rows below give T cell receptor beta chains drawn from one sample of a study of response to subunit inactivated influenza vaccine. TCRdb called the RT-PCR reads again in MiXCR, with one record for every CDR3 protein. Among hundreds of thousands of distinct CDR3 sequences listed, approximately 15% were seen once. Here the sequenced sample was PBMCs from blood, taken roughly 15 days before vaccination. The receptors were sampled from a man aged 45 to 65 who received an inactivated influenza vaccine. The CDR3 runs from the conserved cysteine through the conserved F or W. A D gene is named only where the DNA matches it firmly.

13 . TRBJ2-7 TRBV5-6 CASSLVLHYEQYF
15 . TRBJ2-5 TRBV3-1 CAISYSQIVQETQYF
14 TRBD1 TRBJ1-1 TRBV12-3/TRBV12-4 CASRDRGEYREAFF
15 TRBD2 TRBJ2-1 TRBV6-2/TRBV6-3 CASRSTSGTHNEQFF
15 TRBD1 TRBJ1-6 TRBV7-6 CASSLQQGNNSPLHF
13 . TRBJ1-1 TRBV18 CASSLASGTEAFF
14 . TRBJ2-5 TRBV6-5 CASSYRGAEETQYF
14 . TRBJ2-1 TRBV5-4 CASSLLEGDNEQFF
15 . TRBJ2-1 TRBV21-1 CASSARTSTHNEQFF
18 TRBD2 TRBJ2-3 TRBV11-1 CASSFLFLLADSTDTQYF
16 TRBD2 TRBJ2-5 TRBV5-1 CASSLAHSGGQETQYF
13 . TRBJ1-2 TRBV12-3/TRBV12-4 CASSSHARGGYTF
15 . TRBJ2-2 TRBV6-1 CASSQNSRGTGELFF
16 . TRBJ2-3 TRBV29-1 CSVELGRGGFVDTQYF
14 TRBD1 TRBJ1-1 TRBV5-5 CASSRQGVETEAFF
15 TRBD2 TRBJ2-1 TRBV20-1 CSGEGGSPPYNEQFF
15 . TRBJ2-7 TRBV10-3 CAISESPGPSYEQYF
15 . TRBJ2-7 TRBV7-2 CASSPDPGTSYEQYF
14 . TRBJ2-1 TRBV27 CASRPGQTGNEQFF
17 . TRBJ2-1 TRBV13 CASSPVGGAHLYNEQFF
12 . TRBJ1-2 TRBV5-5 CASSLGRYGYTF
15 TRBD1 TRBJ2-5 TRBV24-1 CATSDRGTGQETQYF
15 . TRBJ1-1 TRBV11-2 CASSALAGAGTEAFF
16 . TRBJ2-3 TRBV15 CATSRPVYTSTDTQYF
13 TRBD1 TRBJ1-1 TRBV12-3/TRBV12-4 CASRGTGNAEAFF
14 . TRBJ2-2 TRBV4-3 CASSQDRGFGELFF
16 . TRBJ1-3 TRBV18 CASSPRDVVSGNTIFF
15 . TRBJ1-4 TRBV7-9 CASSLGDTDGEKLFF
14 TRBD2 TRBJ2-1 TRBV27 CASEKRGVRNEQFF
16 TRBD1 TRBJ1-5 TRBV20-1 CSARNSGGSSNQPQHF
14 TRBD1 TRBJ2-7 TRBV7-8 CASSLETGSYEQYF
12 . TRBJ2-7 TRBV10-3 CAISNSNYEQYF
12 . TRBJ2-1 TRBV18 CASSREDSVGFF
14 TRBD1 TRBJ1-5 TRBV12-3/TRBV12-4 CASTLQGAPGPQHF
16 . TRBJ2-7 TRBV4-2 CASSQEVGRESYEQYF